This T cell receptor (beta chain) was found in a study of CD8 T cells in Susac syndrome. Across the whole study: Among the Susac syndrome patients sequenced, 5 or 6 had active disease and about eight were in remission.

The ends were cut back, 0 bases at V and 2 bases at J, with 21 bases in the middle. Germline CDR1 SGDLS, CDR2 YYNGEE. CDR3 size: 18 residues. With random hexamers, about 0.45 to 1 ug RNA was reverse transcribed. TCRdb independently ran MiXCR on the immunoSEQ multiplex PCR reads; one entry per CDR3 protein. The table has about 150,000 distinct CDR3 sequences, more than 85% seen once. Sequenced input: CD8+ T cells from PBMCs. The chain combines TRBV9 with TRBJ2-7; D might be TRBD1 (8 bases). The clonotype originates from a human donor with Susac syndrome. The CDR3 loop reads CASSVGARRQGTTYEQYF. The CDR3 DNA reads as TGTGCCAGCAGCGTAGGGGCCCGAAGACAGGGGACTACCTACGAGCAGTACTTC. Looking up the rest from reference TRBV9 and TRBJ2-7 gives the full variable domain: DSGVTQTPKHLITATGQRVTLRCSPRSGDLSVYWYQQSLDQGLQFLIQYYNGEERAKGNILERFSAQQFPDLHSELNLSSLELGDSALYFCASSVGARRQGTTYEQYFGPGTRLTVT.